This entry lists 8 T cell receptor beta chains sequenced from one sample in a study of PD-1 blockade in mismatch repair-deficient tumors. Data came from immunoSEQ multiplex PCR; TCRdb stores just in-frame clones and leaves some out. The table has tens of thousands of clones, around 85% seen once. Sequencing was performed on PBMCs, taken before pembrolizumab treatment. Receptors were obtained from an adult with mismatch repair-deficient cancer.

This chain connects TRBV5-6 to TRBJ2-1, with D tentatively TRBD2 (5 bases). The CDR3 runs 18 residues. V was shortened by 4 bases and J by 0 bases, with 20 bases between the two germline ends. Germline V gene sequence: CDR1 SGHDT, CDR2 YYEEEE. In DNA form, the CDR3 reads TGTGCCAGCAGCGGGCTCTCTTGGACTTCCTCCTCCTACAATGAGCAGTTCTTC. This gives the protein CASSGLSWTSSSYNEQFF. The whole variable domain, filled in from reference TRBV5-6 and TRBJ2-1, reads DAGVTQSPTHLIKTRGQQVTLRCSPKSGHDTVSWYQQALGQGPQFIFQYYEEEERQRGNFPDRFSGHQFPNYSSELNVNALLLGDSALYLCASSGLSWTSSSYNEQFFGPGTRLTVL.

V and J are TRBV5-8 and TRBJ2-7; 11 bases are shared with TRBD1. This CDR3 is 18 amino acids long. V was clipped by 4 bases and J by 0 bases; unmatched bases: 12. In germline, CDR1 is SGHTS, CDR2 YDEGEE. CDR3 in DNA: TGTGCCAGCAGCCAGGGACAGGGGGTTTGGGACTACTCCTACGAGCAGTACTTC. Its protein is CASSQGQGVWDYSYEQYF.

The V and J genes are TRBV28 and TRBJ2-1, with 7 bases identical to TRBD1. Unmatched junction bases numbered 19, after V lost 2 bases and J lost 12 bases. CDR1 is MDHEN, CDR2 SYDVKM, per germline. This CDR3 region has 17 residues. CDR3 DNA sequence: TGTGCCAGCAGTTTAAGCTTACAGGGGTCCCAGTTTGATGGGCAGTTCTTC. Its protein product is CASSLSLQGSQFDGQFF.

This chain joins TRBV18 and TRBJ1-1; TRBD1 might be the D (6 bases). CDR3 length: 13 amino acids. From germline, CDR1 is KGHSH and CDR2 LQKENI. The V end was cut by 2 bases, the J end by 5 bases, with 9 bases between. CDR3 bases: TGTGCCAGCTCACCAGCAGGGGAGACTGAAGCTTTCTTT. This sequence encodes CASSPAGETEAFF.

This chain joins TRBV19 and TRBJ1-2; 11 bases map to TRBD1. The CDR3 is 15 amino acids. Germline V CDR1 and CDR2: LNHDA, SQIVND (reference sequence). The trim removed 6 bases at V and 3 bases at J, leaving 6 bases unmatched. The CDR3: CASRRTGGSHYGYTF. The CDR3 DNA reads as TGTGCCAGTAGGCGGACAGGGGGCTCCCACTATGGCTACACCTTC.

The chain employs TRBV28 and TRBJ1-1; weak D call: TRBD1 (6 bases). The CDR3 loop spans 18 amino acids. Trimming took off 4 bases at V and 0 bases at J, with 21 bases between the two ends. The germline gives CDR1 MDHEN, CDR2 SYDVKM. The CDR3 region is CASSWVYRVLLMNTEAFF. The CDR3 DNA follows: TGTGCCAGCAGTTGGGTATACAGGGTCCTCCTCATGAACACTGAAGCTTTCTTT.

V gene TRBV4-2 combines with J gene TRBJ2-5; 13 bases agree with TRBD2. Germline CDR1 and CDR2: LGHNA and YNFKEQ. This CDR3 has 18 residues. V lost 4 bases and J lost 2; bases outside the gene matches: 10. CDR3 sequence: CASSRLLAGGPEQETQYF. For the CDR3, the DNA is TGTGCCAGCAGCCGCCTACTAGCGGGAGGGCCGGAACAAGAGACCCAGTACTTC.

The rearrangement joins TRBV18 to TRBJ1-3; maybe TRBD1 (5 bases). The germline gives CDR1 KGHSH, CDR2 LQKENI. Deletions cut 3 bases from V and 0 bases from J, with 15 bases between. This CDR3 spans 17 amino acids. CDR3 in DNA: TGTGCCAGCTCACCCCGTGGACAAGTATTCTCTGGAAACACCATATATTTT. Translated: CASSPRGQVFSGNTIYF.